This T cell receptor (beta chain) is from a study of vaccination and CD4 T cells after COVID-19. Overall study: Overlapping SARS-CoV-2, HCoV-NL63, HCoV-OC43 and HCoV-229E spike peptides stimulated the cells.

V shed 8 bases and J shed 7 bases, with 18 bases lying between them. CDR1 SNHLY and CDR2 FYNNEI come from the germline V gene. This CDR3 is built from 13 residues. The treatment was: approximately nine-day PBMC culture with coronavirus spike peptide pools or control peptides (ViraFEST assay). Under the ViraFEST approach, antigen-specific T cells were expanded with peptide pools and TCRs subsequently sequenced. This clonotype was seen a few times. Its antigen is as yet unknown. Cultured CD4+ T-cell DNA underwent Oncomine TCR Beta short-read sequencing. TCRdb reanalysed the PCR reads using MiXCR and keeps one entry per CDR3 protein. The sample records around 20,000 distinct CDR3 sequences, around 50% being singletons.

The chain carries TRBV2 and TRBJ2-7; maybe TRBD2 (6 bases). This TCR came from a human donor who had recovered from COVID-19. Source material: CD4+ T cells from blood, cultured in vitro. In DNA form, the CDR3 reads TGTGCCAGCTGGAGGGGAGGAGGGGAAGAGCAGTACTTC. Translating it yields CASWRGGGEEQYF.